Each of the 30 T cell receptor beta chains below was sequenced from the same sample in a study of blood T cells in healthy people across ages. Alongside a J-beta primer mix, a sample-barcoded 5' primer served in a second PCR lasting about 7 to 11 cycles. TCRdb called the 5' RACE reads again in MiXCR, with one record for every CDR3 protein. The sample contains roughly 800,000 distinct CDR3 sequences, 58% of which appear only once. The sample comprised blood. These receptors were obtained from a man younger than 40 in good health.

This clonotype has just a few counts. This chain uses TRBV28 with TRBJ2-1; D remains ambiguous. The DNA matches TRBJ2-7 better at its end, which makes the J call doubtful. This CDR3 is 11 amino acids long. CDR1 MDHEN and CDR2 SYDVKM come from the germline V gene. The CDR3 is CASSILNEQYF. The CDR3 DNA follows: TGTGCCAGCAGTATTCTCAATGAGCAGTACTTC.

V usage is TRBV20-1 and J usage is TRBJ2-5, with D possibly matching TRBD2 (7 bases). The germline V gene has CDR1 DFQATT and CDR2 SNEGSKA (reference sequence). Deletions cut 5 bases from V and 2 bases from J, with 9 bases between. The CDR3 has 12 amino acids. The CDR3: CSAEGGQETQYF. The DNA of the CDR3 is TGCAGTGCTGAGGGGGGGCAAGAGACCCAGTACTTC.

This chain connects TRBV29-1 to TRBJ2-7; D perhaps matches TRBD1 (5 bases). The CDR3 is made up of 14 amino acids. Trimming left V 4 bases short and J 2 bases short, with 15 bases between. Germline loops: CDR1 SQVTM, CDR2 ANQGSEA. CDR3 residues: CSVVLQGATYEQYF. The CDR3 nucleotides read TGCAGCGTTGTGTTGCAAGGGGCGACCTACGAGCAGTACTTC.

This clonotype turned up a few times. The J gene is TRBJ2-1, the V gene TRBV4-2; 9 positions match TRBD2. With V trimmed by 4 bases and J by 7 bases, 14 bases remained unmatched. The length of the CDR3 is 17 residues. CDR1 and CDR2 (germline): LGHNA, YNFKEQ. The CDR3 spells CASSPVGQAGGGNEQFF. The CDR3 region has the DNA TGTGCCAGCAGCCCGGTCGGGCAAGCGGGAGGTGGTAATGAGCAGTTCTTC.

Concerning this clonotype itself: The junction departs from germline at one end; a sequencing error may be responsible. V and J are TRBV7-6 and TRBJ1-4; maybe TRBD1 (6 bases). The CDR3 consists of 12 residues. Germline V gene lookup returns CDR1 SGHVS and CDR2 FNYEAQ. CDR3 loop: CPSRGVNEKLFF. CDR3 DNA: TGTCCCAGCAGGGGAGTTAATGAAAAACTGTTTTTT. The entire variable domain, with the rest obtained from reference TRBV7-6 and TRBJ1-4, is as follows: GAGVSQSPRYKVTKRGQDVALRCDPISGHVSLYWYRQALGQGPEFLTYFNYEAQQDKSGLPNDRFSAERPEGSISTLTIQRTEQRDSAMYRCPSRGVNEKLFFGSGTQLSVL.

The gene calls are TRBV5-6 and TRBJ2-5; unclear D gene. Trimming took 2 bases from V and 4 from J, leaving 12 bases between them. The CDR3 totals 14 residues. Germline V gene data show CDR1 as SGHDT and CDR2 as YYEEEE. CDR3 region: CASSLITVPETQYF. The CDR3 coding sequence is TGTGCCAGCAGCTTAATAACGGTTCCAGAGACCCAGTACTTC.

This clonotype was seen only once. The chain recombines TRBV6-2 or TRBV6-3 with TRBJ2-1; 9 bases are a match to TRBD2. Germline loops: CDR1 MNHEY, CDR2 SVGEGT. J gave up 6 bases and V 0 bases, and 12 bases lay outside the gene matches. The CDR3 covers 18 residues. CDR3 bases: TGTGCCAGCAGTTACTCGACGTGGGCGGGAGGGCCCGTCAATGAGCAGTTCTTC. Residues: CASSYSTWAGGPVNEQFF.

The chain employs TRBV29-1 and TRBJ2-5; D is possibly TRBD2 (5 bases). Trimming left V 5 bases short and J 5 bases short, with 12 bases between. The CDR3 length is 12 residues. Germline values: CDR1 SQVTM, CDR2 ANQGSEA. The CDR3 bases are TGCAGCGTTTATGAGGGCGGGGAGACCCAGTACTTC. It specifies CSVYEGGETQYF.

As for this clonotype: The junction and the germline gene differ at one end; a read error may be behind it. This chain uses TRBV27 with TRBJ2-1; D unresolved. Germline CDR1 is MNHEY and CDR2 is SMNVEV (reference sequence). The CDR3 covers 14 residues. CDR3 sequence: CATSIVGANNEQIF. The CDR3 DNA sequence: TGTGCCACCTCAATAGTGGGCGCTAACAATGAGCAGATCTTC.

In this sample, this clonotype turned up a few times. In DNA, the CDR3 is TGCAGCGTTGGGGACGGAATCTACGAGCAGTACTTC. Protein product: CSVGDGIYEQYF. This chain uses TRBV29-1 with TRBJ2-4; perhaps D is TRBD1 or TRBD2 (5 bases each). The end of the DNA is better explained by TRBJ2-7, so the J call may be wrong. The germline CDR1 and CDR2 sequences are SQVTM and ANQGSEA. There are 12 residues in the CDR3.

The J gene is TRBJ2-2, the V gene TRBV20-1; 8 positions agree with TRBD1. The V gene's germline CDR1 is DFQATT and CDR2 SNEGSKA (reference sequence). J was trimmed by 5 bases and V by 5 bases; bases with no gene match: 10. The CDR3 has 15 amino acids. The CDR3 spells CSAQQGGQETGELFF. In nucleotides, the CDR3 is TGCAGTGCTCAACAGGGGGGCCAGGAAACCGGGGAGCTGTTTTTT.

V is TRBV6-2 or TRBV6-3 and J is TRBJ2-1; 7 nucleotides match TRBD2. The germline V gene encodes CDR1 MNHEY and CDR2 SVGEGT. The CDR3 runs to 13 residues. After removal of 5 bases from V and 7 bases from J, the junction contained 5 bases not matched to a gene. The DNA for the CDR3 is TGTGCCAGCAGTGACGGGACTATAAATGAGCAGTTCTTC. Its protein product is CASSDGTINEQFF.

This clonotype was seen a single time. The gene calls are TRBV28 and TRBJ2-6, with 12 nucleotides matching TRBD1. The CDR3 sequence is 19 residues long. V trimming: 7 bases; J trimming: 2 bases; junction bases outside the gene matches: 12. The germline gives CDR1 MDHEN, CDR2 SYDVKM. In nucleotides, the CDR3 is TGTGCCAGCACCGACCACCAGGGACAGGGGGCACCTGGGGCCAACGTCCTGACTTTC. This sequence encodes CASTDHQGQGAPGANVLTF.

Here the CDR3 DNA reads TGTGCCATCAATCCGGACGGAAACGGCTACACCTTC. It yields the protein CAINPDGNGYTF. The gene calls are TRBV10-3 and TRBJ1-2; D is unclear. CDR1 and CDR2 from the germline V gene are ENHRY and SYGVKD. The CDR3 length is 12 residues. Deletions cut 7 bases from V and 8 bases from J, with 14 bases between.

V gene TRBV6-1 combines with J gene TRBJ2-1, with 10 bases fitting TRBD1. CDR3 length: 17 residues. Trimming took 3 bases from V and 9 from J; bases not matched to a gene: 14. Germline lookup yields CDR1 MNHNS and CDR2 SASEGT. As DNA, the CDR3 is TGTGCCAGCAGTGATTGGGAGGACAGGGGGTATCTAAGTGAGCAGTTCTTC. Its translation is CASSDWEDRGYLSEQFF.

The chain is built from TRBV20-1 and TRBJ1-1; tentatively, D is TRBD1 (6 bases). V was trimmed by 1 base and J by 6 bases, leaving 9 bases between them. This CDR3 spans 12 amino acids. Germline lookup yields CDR1 DFQATT and CDR2 SNEGSKA (reference sequence). CDR3 DNA sequence: TGCAGTGCTAGAGGAGGGGGTCCTGAAGCTTTCTTT. Amino acid sequence: CSARGGGPEAFF.

The J gene is TRBJ2-5, the V gene TRBV7-2, with 8 bases aligning to TRBD1. The trim removed 4 bases at V and 4 bases at J, leaving 8 bases unmatched. The V gene's germline CDR1 is SGHTA and CDR2 FQGNSA. This CDR3 has 15 residues. CDR3 sequence: CASSSGQGLRETQYF. CDR3 DNA: TGTGCCAGCAGCTCCGGACAGGGATTAAGAGAGACCCAGTACTTC.

The sample holds many counts of this clonotype. This sequence joins TRBV4-2 and TRBJ1-4; weak D call: TRBD1 (6 bases). Germline-derived CDR1 and CDR2 are LGHNA and YNFKEQ. V shed 0 bases and J shed 7 bases, with 12 bases lying between them. This CDR3 region has 15 residues. The CDR3 DNA reads TGTGCCAGCAGCCAAGATAGGGGAGGGGGTGAAAAACTGTTTTTT. Its translation is CASSQDRGGGEKLFF.

This clonotype appeared a few times. The CDR3 region is CASSRDRGMNTEAFF. CDR3 DNA sequence: TGCGCCAGCAGCAGGGACAGGGGGATGAACACTGAAGCTTTCTTT. The chain joins TRBV5-1 to TRBJ1-1, with 11 bases lining up with TRBD1. The CDR3 extends over 15 amino acids. V trimming: 4 bases; J trimming: 0 bases; junction bases outside the gene matches: 2. Germline lookup yields CDR1 SGHRS and CDR2 YFSETQ.

This clonotype was found a few times. V usage is TRBV7-8 and J usage is TRBJ2-5; no reliable D call. Germline CDR1 reads SGHVS; CDR2 reads FQNEAQ. This CDR3 contains 16 residues. Trimming cost V 5 bases and J 11 bases, with 27 bases left between them. Here the CDR3 reads CASSHIGPRGLYEQYF. In nucleotides, the CDR3 is TGTGCCAGCAGCCACATAGGTCCCCGAGGCCTGTATGAGCAGTACTTC. Using reference TRBV7-8 and TRBJ2-5 for the parts outside the CDR3, the full variable domain is GAGVSQSPRYKVAKRGQDVALRCDPISGHVSLFWYQQALGQGPEFLTYFQNEAQLDKSGLPSDRFFAERPEGSVSTLKIQRTQQEDSAVYLCASSHIGPRGLYEQYFGPGTRLLVL.

For this clonotype: One end of the junction is discordant with germline, which a read error may explain. The chain has TRBV9 and TRBJ2-7; D is unresolved. The J call may be in error: the DNA end matches TRBJ2-5 better. Germline values: CDR1 SGDLS, CDR2 YYNGEE. The CDR3 contains 14 residues. This CDR3 is CANSVGPDRETQYF. The CDR3 coding sequence is TGTGCCAACAGCGTAGGACCCGATCGTGAGACCCAGTACTTC.

The chain couples TRBV3-1 to TRBJ2-5; D remains unclear. Germline V CDR1 and CDR2: LGHDT, YNNKEL (reference sequence). This CDR3 contains 15 residues. V was pared by 0 bases and J by 2 bases, with 10 bases between. CDR3 coding DNA: TGTGCCAGCAGCCAAGATCTGGCGGAACAAGAGACCCAGTACTTC. This encodes CASSQDLAEQETQYF.

This clonotype was seen more than once but under ten times. The gene calls are TRBV12-3 or TRBV12-4 and TRBJ1-6; weak D call: TRBD1 (5 bases). The V end was cut by 5 bases, the J end by 9 bases, with 11 bases between. The CDR3 runs 13 residues. CDR3 loop: CASSPQGGSPLHF. In nucleotides, the CDR3 is TGTGCCAGCAGTCCTCAGGGTGGTTCACCCCTCCACTTT.

The chain couples TRBV20-1 to TRBJ2-3; D call uncertain. The V end lost 1 base, the J end lost 0 bases, and 11 bases lay between the germline ends. The CDR3 runs to 15 residues. Germline assignment: CDR1 DFQATT and CDR2 SNEGSKA (reference sequence). CDR3 sequence (DNA): TGCAGTGCTAGAGTAGGATTAACTAGCACAGATACGCAGTATTTT. It codes for CSARVGLTSTDTQYF.

This clonotype was seen repeatedly, ten times or more. V usage is TRBV28 and J usage is TRBJ1-2, with unresolved D. The CDR3 consists of 14 residues. Germline CDR1 reads MDHEN; CDR2 reads SYDVKM. The germline V and J ends were trimmed by 4 bases and 5 bases, with 14 bases remaining between them. Written as DNA, the CDR3 is TGTGCCAGCAGTTCTCTCACACCCGGGTATGGCTACACCTTC. This gives the protein CASSSLTPGYGYTF.

This clonotype appeared many times. The chain joins TRBV10-3 to TRBJ2-1; tentatively, D is TRBD1 or TRBD2 (5 bases each). From germline, CDR1 is ENHRY and CDR2 SYGVKD. This CDR3 region has 15 residues. The ends were cut back, 10 bases at V and 5 bases at J, with 21 bases in the middle. The CDR3 spells CATAPPGALHNEQFF. For the CDR3, the DNA is TGTGCCACAGCCCCCCCCGGGGCCCTTCACAATGAGCAGTTCTTC.

The sample holds one count of this clonotype. V gene TRBV7-9 combines with J gene TRBJ2-1; D unresolved. The CDR3 contains 11 residues. V was clipped by 10 bases and J by 6 bases, with 10 bases between them. Germline CDR1 reads SEHNR; CDR2 reads FQNEAQ (reference sequence). CDR3 sequence (DNA): TGTGCCACCAGAGACGGCAATGAGCAGTTCTTC. It specifies CATRDGNEQFF.

The chain is built from TRBV20-1 and TRBJ2-5; 10 bases align to TRBD2. This CDR3 comprises 16 residues. Germline CDR1 is DFQATT and CDR2 is SNEGSKA (reference sequence). The V segment lost 7 bases and the J segment 5 bases; nucleotides outside the gene matches: 16. CDR3 in DNA: TGCAGTGGAACCCGTAGCGGGAGGTCCGCTGGGGAGACCCAGTACTTC. This sequence encodes CSGTRSGRSAGETQYF.

This chain links TRBV29-1 with TRBJ2-7; 8 bases fit TRBD2. Germline V gives CDR1 SQVTM, CDR2 ANQGSEA. This CDR3 region has 12 residues. Written as DNA, the CDR3 is TGCGGAACTAGCGGCACCTTCAATGAGCAGTACTTC. It is translated as CGTSGTFNEQYF.

The chain is built from TRBV29-1 and TRBJ1-4; D gene unclear. CDR1 and CDR2 from the germline V gene are SQVTM and ANQGSEA. CDR3 size: 11 residues. V gave up 7 bases and J gave up 5 bases, with 8 bases separating them. CDR3 sequence reads: CSARMNEKLFF. In nucleotides, the CDR3 is TGCAGCGCCAGGATGAATGAAAAACTGTTTTTT.